Here is one TCR beta chain with its context. The entry originates in a study of T cell changes during pregnancy in multiple sclerosis. Trimming cost V 0 bases and J 6 bases, with 6 bases left between them. The CDR3 has 13 residues. Germline values: CDR1 LNHNV, CDR2 YYDKDF (reference sequence). Here immunoSEQ multiplex PCR was the method, and the copy in TCRdb shows in-frame clones only, minus some. Here the sample spans around 56,000 clones, 75% to 95% being singletons. The source of this sequence is a female donor in good health, enrolled as a control in a pregnancy study. V gene TRBV15 combines with J gene TRBJ2-1; unclear D gene. The sequences come from peripheral blood, collected in the first trimester of pregnancy. The CDR3 sequence is CATSRERGNEQFF. The CDR3 DNA reads TGTGCCACCAGCAGAGAGCGAGGCAATGAGCAGTTCTTC.